These 2 T cell receptor beta chains were sequenced from one sample in a study of beta chain features in type 1 diabetes. Expressed TCRB transcripts were sequenced because the entire RNA isolate underwent reverse transcription. The data were produced by immunoSEQ multiplex PCR, yet TCRdb's version contains in-frame clones alone and is incomplete. The sample lists roughly 140,000 clones, approximately 12% seen once, with 2% to 2.5% in the top ten. Material: central memory CD4+ T cells from blood. The receptors derive from a man between 18 and 29 years old in good health.

This clone was counted a few times. The junction departs from germline at one end; a sequencing error may be responsible. The V gene is TRBV7-9, the J gene TRBJ2-7; D possibly corresponds to TRBD1 (6 bases). CDR1 SEHNR and CDR2 FQNEAQ come from the germline V gene (reference sequence). The CDR3 is 14 residues long. CDR3 coding DNA: TGTGCCAGCAGCTACGGCCAGGGGAGCCTTTGGTTGGACTTC. It encodes CASSYGQGSLWLDF.

A few counts support this clone. This chain connects TRBV28 to TRBJ1-1; D is unclear. Looked up from germline, CDR1 is MDHEN and CDR2 is SYDVKM. The germline V and J ends were trimmed by 6 bases and 11 bases, with 13 bases remaining between them. The CDR3 length is 11 residues. The CDR3 here is CASSLGLEAFF. In DNA, the CDR3 is TGTGCCAGCAGCCTGGGTCTGGAGGCTTTCTTT. The full variable domain, completed using reference TRBV28 and TRBJ1-1, is DVKVTQSSRYLVKRTGEKVFLECVQDMDHENMFWYRQDPGLGLRLIYFSYDVKMKEKGDIPEGYSVSREKKERFSLILESASTNQTSMYLCASSLGLEAFFGQGTRLTVV.